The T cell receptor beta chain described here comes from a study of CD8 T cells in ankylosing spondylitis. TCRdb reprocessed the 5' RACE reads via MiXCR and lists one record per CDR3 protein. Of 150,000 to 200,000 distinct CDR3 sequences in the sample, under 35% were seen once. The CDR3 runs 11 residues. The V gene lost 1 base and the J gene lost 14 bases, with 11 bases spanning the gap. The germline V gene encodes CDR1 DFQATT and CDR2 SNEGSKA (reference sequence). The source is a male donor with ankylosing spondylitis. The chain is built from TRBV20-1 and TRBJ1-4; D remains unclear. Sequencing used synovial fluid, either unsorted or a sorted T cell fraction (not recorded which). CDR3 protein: CSARVSDRLFF. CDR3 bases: TGCAGTGCTAGAGTGTCGGACCGGCTGTTTTTT.